These 7 T cell receptor beta chains came from one sample sequenced in a study of T cells in Graves' hyperthyroidism and ophthalmopathy. Researchers took RNA transcripts and amplified the TCR beta CDR3 regions from them. HTBI primers drove first-round RT-PCR of the TCR CDR3. In TCRdb, the multiplex PCR reads were re-called with MiXCR into one record per CDR3 protein. This sample has 400,000 to 600,000 distinct CDR3 sequences, with less than 25% found just once. Sequenced sample: blood. The receptor source for this set is a man aged 18-30 years with Graves' hyperthyroidism.

The chain combines TRBV4-2 with TRBJ2-7; the match to TRBD2 covers 9 bases. J gave up 3 bases and V 0 bases, and 9 bases lay outside the gene matches. The CDR3 contains 17 residues. Germline-derived CDR1 and CDR2 are LGHNA and YNFKEQ. CDR3 region: CASSQDLWAGGDYEQYF. In DNA, the CDR3 is TGTGCCAGCAGCCAAGATCTGTGGGCGGGGGGGGACTACGAGCAGTACTTC.

The chain joins TRBV28 to TRBJ1-2; D perhaps matches TRBD1 (5 bases). The V end lost 3 bases, the J end lost 3 bases, and 11 bases lay between the germline ends. CDR3 length: 14 amino acids. CDR1 MDHEN and CDR2 SYDVKM come from the germline V gene. CDR3 residues: CASSFPGFDYGYTF. The CDR3, as DNA: TGTGCCAGCAGTTTCCCAGGGTTCGACTATGGCTACACCTTC.

This clonotype was seen once. The rearrangement links TRBV19 to TRBJ2-7; TRBD2 matches 13 bases. This CDR3 contains 16 residues. V trimming: 3 bases; J trimming: 2 bases; junction bases outside the gene matches: 4. The germline gives CDR1 LNHDA, CDR2 SQIVND (reference sequence). The CDR3 DNA follows: TGTGCCAGTAGTATTGGGGGACTAGCGGGAACCTACGAGCAGTACTTC. This gives the protein CASSIGGLAGTYEQYF.

This clonotype has only a few counts. The chain couples TRBV3-1 to TRBJ2-5; a weak D match, TRBD1 (6 bases). From germline, CDR1 is LGHDT and CDR2 YNNKEL (reference sequence). This CDR3 spans 15 amino acids. The V end lost 1 base, the J end lost 2 bases, and 11 bases lay between the germline ends. As DNA, the CDR3 is TGTGCCAGCAGCCAAGTAAGAGGACAGCAAGAGACCCAGTACTTC. Translating it yields CASSQVRGQQETQYF.

This clonotype was detected many times. The chain employs TRBV11-2 and TRBJ1-1; 7 bases are shared with TRBD1. V shed 4 bases and J 6 bases; nucleotides not matched to a gene: 8. This CDR3 has 14 residues. The germline V gene encodes CDR1 SGHAT and CDR2 FQNNGV. CDR3 in amino acids: CASSSLGGVAEAFF. The CDR3 DNA is TGTGCCAGCAGCTCCTTAGGGGGCGTCGCTGAAGCTTTCTTT.

This clonotype has only a few counts. The chain combines TRBV4-1 with TRBJ1-2; TRBD1 aligns across 10 bases. CDR3 length: 15 amino acids. The trim removed 3 bases at V and 1 base at J, leaving 2 bases unmatched. From germline, CDR1 is MGHRA and CDR2 YSYEKL. CDR3 nucleotide sequence: TGCGCCAGCAGCCATGGACAGGGGGTTAACTATGGCTACACCTTC. Its translation: CASSHGQGVNYGYTF.

This clonotype was detected many times. J is TRBJ2-7 and V is TRBV29-1; weak D call: TRBD1 (6 bases). The CDR3 has 14 residues. The germline V gene has CDR1 SQVTM and CDR2 ANQGSEA. The V gene lost 7 bases and the J gene lost 3 bases, with 19 bases spanning the gap. The CDR3 DNA reads as TGCAGCGCCATGGGACACCAAAAACTCTACGAGCAGTACTTC. Protein sequence: CSAMGHQKLYEQYF.